What follows is one T cell receptor beta chain and its context. Its specificity is unknown. Measured with immunoSEQ multiplex PCR; TCRdb has only the in-frame clones, and not every one. The table has about 15,000 clones, roughly 74% seen once. This sample stems from a study of somatic mutations in cytotoxic T cells in rheumatoid arthritis. Whole-study findings and limits: Researchers did not know the antigen targets of the expanded CD8+ clones.

This CDR3 region has 17 residues. J was trimmed by 0 bases and V by 4 bases; bases with no gene match: 9. Germline loops: CDR1 SEHNR, CDR2 FQNEAQ (reference sequence). The source is an adult with rheumatoid arthritis. Sequenced material: CD8+ T cells sorted from blood. V usage is TRBV7-9 and J usage is TRBJ2-3; 8 bases are a match to TRBD2. Written as DNA, the CDR3 is TGTGCCAGCAGCTCCCGCGGGGGGATTCCCAGCACAGATACGCAGTATTTT. Protein product: CASSSRGGIPSTDTQYF.